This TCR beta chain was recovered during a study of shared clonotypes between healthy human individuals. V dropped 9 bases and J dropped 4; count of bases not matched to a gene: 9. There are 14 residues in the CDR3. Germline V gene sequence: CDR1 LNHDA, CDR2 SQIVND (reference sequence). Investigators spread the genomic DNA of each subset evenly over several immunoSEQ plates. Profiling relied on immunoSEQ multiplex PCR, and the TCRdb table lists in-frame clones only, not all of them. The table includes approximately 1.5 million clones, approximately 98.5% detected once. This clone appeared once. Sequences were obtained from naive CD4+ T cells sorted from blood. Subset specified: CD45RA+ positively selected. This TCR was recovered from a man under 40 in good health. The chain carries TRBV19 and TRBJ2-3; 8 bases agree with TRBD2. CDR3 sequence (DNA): TGTGCCAGCGCCGGGACTAGTGGCGCAGATACGCAGTATTTT. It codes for CASAGTSGADTQYF.